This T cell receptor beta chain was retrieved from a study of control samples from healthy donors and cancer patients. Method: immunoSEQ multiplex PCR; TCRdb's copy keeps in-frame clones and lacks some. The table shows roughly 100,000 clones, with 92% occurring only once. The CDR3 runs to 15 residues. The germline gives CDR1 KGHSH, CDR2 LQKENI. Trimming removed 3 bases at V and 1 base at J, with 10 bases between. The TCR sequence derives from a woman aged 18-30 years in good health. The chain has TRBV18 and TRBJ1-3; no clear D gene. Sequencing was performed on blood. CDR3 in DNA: TGTGCCAGCTCACCCGTCGGCGGGTCTGGAAACACCATATATTTT. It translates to CASSPVGGSGNTIYF.